This record covers a single T cell receptor (beta chain). Its antigen remains undetermined. The input lacks base qualities; no much larger clone sits a single base away. The data are from a study of cytomegalovirus exposure and HLA in healthy donors (dated by TCRdb to 2016 to 2017). Describing the broader study: An earlier analysis of approximately 640 of the donors reported about 250 Gb of sequence data and more than 90 million unique TCR beta sequences from 150 million to 200 million T cells. About 280 gigabases of sequencing data and 70 million to 95 million unique TCR sequences made up an early release that covered under 750 HLA-typed donors. The genetic ancestry cluster associated with self-reported Caucasian donors included about four fifths of the roughly 400 genotyped donors. The study aimed to test whether signatures of past pathogen exposure could be identified by cataloging public T cell receptors. The study profiled the T cell repertoires of fewer than 850 subjects by immunosequencing and related them to cytomegalovirus serostatus. Besides the first cohort of 550 to 750 subjects, a separate validation cohort made up of over 100 different subjects was used. High-throughput TCR immunosequencing, statistical association of individual TCRs with disease status, and machine learning were combined to predict cytomegalovirus infection status. In a later analysis, previously published TCR beta repertoires from 550 to 750 donors were re-analyzed and high-resolution HLA genotyping was added so that TCR occurrence patterns could be studied. Rather than using new phenotypic data, the later analysis identified candidate immune exposures from TCR beta sequences and from how often those sequences occurred across donors. To decide whether each TCR beta V gene segment behaved as functional or pseudogenic, an earlier analysis of over 500 of the donors relied on high-throughput TCR beta sequencing. Alongside the repertoire data, information on donor age, sex, ethnicity and CMV serostatus was compiled. A later genetic analysis took genome-wide SNP genotypes for about 60% of the roughly 670 donors and used that subset as a discovery cohort. Every repertoire in the discovery cohort had been generated on one and the same sequencing platform. Class I and class II HLA loci were covered by the typing at four-digit resolution. The number of typed donors differed by locus: roughly 629-640 for A, B, C, DRB1 and DQB1; some 540 for DQA1; around 610 for DPA1; and some 430 for DPB1. A handful of DR-DQ haplotypes were treated as single units for association and clustering because of strong linkage in the cohort. Across 398 genotyped donors of the cohort, an average of approximately 220,000 unique TCR beta nucleotide sequences per donor were sequenced, and 15% to 20% of those sequences were non-productive.

The library came from the immunoSEQ multiplex PCR assay. For the multiplex PCR, a mixture combining 60 forward primers for TCR Vbeta segments and 13 reverse primers for TCR Jbeta segments was used. Amplification of the CDR3 region of rearranged TCR beta genes was performed with a multiplex PCR assay on genomic DNA. The Illumina HiSeq System was used to sequence the amplified TCR beta libraries as 87-base-pair reads. The authors' analysis ran thus. Across the roughly 700 repertoires, a later analysis counted roughly 84 million unique TCR beta chains, approximately 10 million of which were shared by at least two donors. A nearest-neighbor algorithm error-corrected the raw reads and collapsed the reads into unique sequences, merging closely related sequences to remove PCR and sequencing errors. CDR3 sequences were aligned to IMGT reference sequences to assign V, D and J gene segments. For a sequence to be retained, at least a six-nucleotide match to both a V gene segment and a J gene segment was required. Rearrangements were called productive when the CDR3 lacked stop codons and stayed in frame with V and J; all others were non-productive. CDR3 was defined according to IMGT convention as the region running from the second conserved V-encoded cysteine to the conserved J-encoded phenylalanine. Sequences without an unambiguous match to a single V gene segment were excluded from the earlier analysis of approximately 600 of the donors. An earlier analysis of 587 of the donors called V segments functional above 56.7% productive rearrangements and segregating when the between-donor standard deviation exceeded 5%. To diagnose cytomegalovirus status from the catalog of TCR beta chain sequences, a statistical classification framework was built. V and J gene assignment, in a later analysis, came from comparing TCR nucleotide sequences with IMGT/GENE-DB human TR gene sequences. A later analysis assigned CDR3 sequences and most-parsimonious VDJ recombination scenarios with the TCRdist pipeline. In a later analysis, each TCR beta chain was defined by its CDR3 amino acid sequence together with its V-gene family, and reads without a unique V-gene family were excluded. In a later analysis, 550 to 650 highly shared, low-generation-probability nucleotide sequences were removed to address suspected cross-contamination and a sequencing artifact. For each public chain, a later analysis derived a clonal expansion index from normalized ranks of inferred template counts within each repertoire. In a later analysis, generation probabilities were computed with a VDJ recombination model fitted to out-of-frame rearrangements, and the resulting probabilities were checked against IGoR. In a later analysis, TCR-TCR, TCR-HLA and TCR-CMV co-occurrence was scored with hypergeometric tests, and a repertoire-size bias correction was applied to TCR pairs. False discovery rates were estimated in a later analysis by permuting HLA or CMV assignments 20 times. In a later analysis, co-occurring TCRs were grouped with DBSCAN, and TCRdist sequence similarity was added when clustering was performed within HLA-allele-positive subsets. Repertoires with fewer than 30,000 or more than 120,000 public chains were left out of co-occurrence clustering, as were a handful of repertoires with anomalous nucleotide sharing. As stored in TCRdb, this immuneACCESS dataset retains in-frame rearrangements with V and J assigned. A fraction of the clones does not appear; measured against another copy, unresolved V genes explain less than half of the discrepancy, and the remainder lacks a known reason. V, J and clone size are those of that table, while D and trimming were read from the DNA. The sample table lists about 200,000 clones, about 79% of them with a count of one. 1.5% to 2% of the sample belongs to the ten largest clones.

Broad study findings and their caveats: Correlated functional status among segregating V segments might reflect linkage disequilibrium, but an unknown experimental factor could not be ruled out. Most TCR sequences were seen in very few donors, while some public TCRs were found in many individuals. Because HLA typing was unavailable for some donors at each locus, only the typed subset was used in association tests. A later analysis found that HLA-associated TCR beta chains were more clonally expanded and had lower generation probabilities than equally common non-associated chains. A later genetic analysis associated a missense DCLRE1C variant with V-gene and J-gene trimming of TCR beta chains, and an independent cohort replicated the association. Several of the top co-occurrence clusters appeared to be linked to parvovirus B19, influenza, CMV and Epstein-Barr virus, according to a later analysis. In a later analysis, around 15,000 TCR beta sequences were associated with specific HLA alleles at a false discovery rate of 0.05. Assigning TCR associations to individual alleles was difficult when HLA alleles, especially DR and DQ, strongly co-occurred. A later analysis found that most CMV-associated TCR beta chains appeared HLA-restricted, with HLA associations seemingly driven largely by CMV exposure. This cohort had only TCR beta chains sequenced, and the lack of alpha or paired-chain data limited which features could be detected. In the study, about 150 TCR beta chains were listed as associated with cytomegalovirus. The sequencing pipeline was judged likely to have produced a cluster of highly shared sequence variants as a technical artifact. According to a later genetic analysis, donors in an Asian-associated ancestry cluster had fewer N-insertions in productive TCRs than the approximately 700-donor mean. Seventeen rarely observed V segments, including chromosome 9 orphons, were excluded from the earlier analysis of several hundred of the donors because counts were too low. The classifier was reported to diagnose cytomegalovirus status with high specificity and sensitivity in both the original and validation cohorts. A further reported finding was that TCR beta sequences accurately predicted the HLA-A and HLA-B alleles for most subjects in the first cohort. According to a later analysis, TCR association rates differed among HLA loci, with DRB1 alleles showing the most associated TCRs and HLA-C alleles showing the fewest. The authors suggested that the approach could potentially be generalized to other disease states and immunological phenotypes. In an earlier analysis of over 550 of the donors, most TCR beta V segments were observed in productive rearrangements about 87% or about 30% of the time, broadly matching IMGT annotations. For the cohort, immune exposure information was limited to CMV serostatus. Presence/absence analyses assumed roughly uniform sequencing depth across donors, an assumption that may not hold. A few of the identified cytomegalovirus-associated TCR beta chains were confirmed in vitro to be specific for cytomegalovirus antigens.

In total, around 600 healthy bone marrow donors made up the cohort. At the time of sampling, every cohort member was nominally healthy, though immune exposures that went unrecorded were likely present. The donor tested CMV seronegative, placing the donor among the 352 seronegative members of the cohort. A peripheral blood sample was collected from each donor, and TCR beta sequencing was performed on peripheral blood mononuclear cells. Genomic DNA extraction from the blood cell samples was performed with the Qiagen DNeasy Blood Extraction Kit. The TCR originated in a man younger than 30 in good health and CMV-seronegative. Material for sequencing was PBMCs.

Read as DNA, the sequence is TGTGCCAGCACCACCGGACTAGCGGGAGGGTACAATGAGCAGTTCTTC. Its amino acids are CASTTGLAGGYNEQFF. Here the chain combines TRBV27 and TRBJ2-1, with 15 bases aligning to TRBD2. Germline trimming amounts to 7 bases on V and 4 bases on J, with 5 as the count of junction bases outside the gene matches. The CDR3 measures 16 amino acids from cysteine to phenylalanine. The entry retains the CDR3 DNA only, 48 bases that are in frame from base 1. Taken from the germline V gene (reference sequence), the CDR1 and CDR2 loops are MNHEY and SMNVEV.